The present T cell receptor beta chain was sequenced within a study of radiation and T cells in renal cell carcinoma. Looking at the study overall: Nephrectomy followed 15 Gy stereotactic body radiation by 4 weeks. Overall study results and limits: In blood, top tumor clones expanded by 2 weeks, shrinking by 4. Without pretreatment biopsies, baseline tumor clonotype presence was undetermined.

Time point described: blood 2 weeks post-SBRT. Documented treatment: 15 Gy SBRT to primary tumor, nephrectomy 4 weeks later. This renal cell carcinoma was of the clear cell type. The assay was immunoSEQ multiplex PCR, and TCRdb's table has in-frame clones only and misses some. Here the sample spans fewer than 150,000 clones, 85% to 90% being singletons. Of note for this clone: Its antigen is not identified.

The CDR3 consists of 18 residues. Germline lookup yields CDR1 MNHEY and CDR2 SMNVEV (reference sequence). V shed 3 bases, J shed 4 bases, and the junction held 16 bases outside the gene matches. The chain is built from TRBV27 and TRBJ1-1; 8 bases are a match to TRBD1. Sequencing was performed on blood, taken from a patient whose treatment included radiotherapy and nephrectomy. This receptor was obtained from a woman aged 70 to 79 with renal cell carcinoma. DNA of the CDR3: TGTGCCAGCAGTTTGGGGAAGAGAACAGGGGGGGTGGGCACTGAAGCTTTCTTT. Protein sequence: CASSLGKRTGGVGTEAFF.